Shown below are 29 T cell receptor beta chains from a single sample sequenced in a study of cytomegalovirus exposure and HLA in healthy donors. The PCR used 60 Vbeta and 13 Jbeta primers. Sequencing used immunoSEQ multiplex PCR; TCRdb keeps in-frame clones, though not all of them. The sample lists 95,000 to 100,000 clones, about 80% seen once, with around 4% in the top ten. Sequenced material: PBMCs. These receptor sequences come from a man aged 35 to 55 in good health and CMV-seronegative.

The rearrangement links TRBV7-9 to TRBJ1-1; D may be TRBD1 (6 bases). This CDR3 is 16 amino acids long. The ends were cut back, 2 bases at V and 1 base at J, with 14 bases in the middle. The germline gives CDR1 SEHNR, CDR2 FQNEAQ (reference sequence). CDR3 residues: CASSLRSGRGNTEAFF. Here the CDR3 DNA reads TGTGCCAGCAGCTTAAGGAGCGGCAGGGGGAACACTGAAGCTTTCTTT. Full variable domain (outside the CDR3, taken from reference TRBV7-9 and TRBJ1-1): DTGVSQNPRHKITKRGQNVTFRCDPISEHNRLYWYRQTLGQGPEFLTYFQNEAQLEKSRLLSDRFSAERPKGSFSTLEIQRTEQGDSAMYLCASSLRSGRGNTEAFFGQGTRLTVV.

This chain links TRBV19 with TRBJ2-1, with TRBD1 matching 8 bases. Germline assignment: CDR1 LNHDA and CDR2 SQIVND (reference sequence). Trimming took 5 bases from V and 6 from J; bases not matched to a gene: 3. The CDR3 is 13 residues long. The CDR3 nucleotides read TGTGCCAGTAGTTCCGGACAGGGCAATGAGCAGTTCTTC. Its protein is CASSSGQGNEQFF. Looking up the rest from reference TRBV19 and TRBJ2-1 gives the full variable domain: DGGITQSPKYLFRKEGQNVTLSCEQNLNHDAMYWYRQDPGQGLRLIYYSQIVNDFQKGDIAEGYSVSREKKESFPLTVTSAQKNPTAFYLCASSSGQGNEQFFGPGTRLTVL.

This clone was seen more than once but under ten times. The CDR3 coding sequence is TGTGCCAGCAGCCCGACAGGGGCCACCGTCGCAGATACGCAGTATTTT. It is translated as CASSPTGATVADTQYF. The chain links TRBV9 to TRBJ2-3, with 8 bases that match TRBD1. The CDR3 extends over 16 amino acids. In germline, CDR1 is SGDLS, CDR2 YYNGEE. J was trimmed by 4 bases and V by 4 bases; bases with no gene match: 11.

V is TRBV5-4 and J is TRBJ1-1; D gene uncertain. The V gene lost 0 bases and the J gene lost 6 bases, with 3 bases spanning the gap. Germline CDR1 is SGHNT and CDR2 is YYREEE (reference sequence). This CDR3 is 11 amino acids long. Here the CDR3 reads CASSLAAEAFF. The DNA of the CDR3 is TGTGCCAGCAGCTTGGCCGCTGAAGCTTTCTTT.

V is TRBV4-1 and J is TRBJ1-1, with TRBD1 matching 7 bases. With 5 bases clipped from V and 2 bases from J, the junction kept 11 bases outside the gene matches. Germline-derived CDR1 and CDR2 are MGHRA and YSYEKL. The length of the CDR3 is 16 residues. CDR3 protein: CASSTGRGQTNTEAFF. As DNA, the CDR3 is TGCGCCAGCAGCACCGGGAGGGGGCAGACAAACACTGAAGCTTTCTTT.

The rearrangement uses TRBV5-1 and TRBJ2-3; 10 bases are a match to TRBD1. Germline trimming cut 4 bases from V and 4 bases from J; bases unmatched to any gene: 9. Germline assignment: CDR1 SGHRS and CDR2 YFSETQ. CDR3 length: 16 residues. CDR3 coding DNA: TGCGCCAGCAGCCGGACAGGGGGACGAGAGGCAGATACGCAGTATTTT. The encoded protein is CASSRTGGREADTQYF.

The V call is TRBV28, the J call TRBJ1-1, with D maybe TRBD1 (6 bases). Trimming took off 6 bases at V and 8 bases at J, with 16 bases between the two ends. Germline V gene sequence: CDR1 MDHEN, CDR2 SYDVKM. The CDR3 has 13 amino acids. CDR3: CASRTTQGREAFF. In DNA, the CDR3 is TGTGCCAGCAGGACCACGCAGGGGCGGGAAGCTTTCTTT.

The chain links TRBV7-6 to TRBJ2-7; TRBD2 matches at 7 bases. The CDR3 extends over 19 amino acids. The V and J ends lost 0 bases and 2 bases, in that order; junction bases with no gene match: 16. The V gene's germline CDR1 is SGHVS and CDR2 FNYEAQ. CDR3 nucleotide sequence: TGTGCCAGCAGCTTAGCGTTTCAGGGAGGGGATTTGGACCCCTACGAGCAGTACTTC. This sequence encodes CASSLAFQGGDLDPYEQYF.

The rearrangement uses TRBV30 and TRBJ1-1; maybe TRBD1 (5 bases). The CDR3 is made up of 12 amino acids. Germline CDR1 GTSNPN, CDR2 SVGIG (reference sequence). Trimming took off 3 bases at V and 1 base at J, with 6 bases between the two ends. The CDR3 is CAWRGGNTEAFF. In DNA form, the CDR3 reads TGTGCCTGGAGGGGGGGGAACACTGAAGCTTTCTTT.

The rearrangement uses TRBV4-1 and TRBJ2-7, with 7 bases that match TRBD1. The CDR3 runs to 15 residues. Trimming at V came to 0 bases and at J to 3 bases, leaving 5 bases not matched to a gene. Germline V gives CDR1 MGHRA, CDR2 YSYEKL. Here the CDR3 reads CASSQERQGFYEQYF. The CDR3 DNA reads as TGCGCCAGCAGCCAAGAGCGACAGGGATTCTACGAGCAGTACTTC.

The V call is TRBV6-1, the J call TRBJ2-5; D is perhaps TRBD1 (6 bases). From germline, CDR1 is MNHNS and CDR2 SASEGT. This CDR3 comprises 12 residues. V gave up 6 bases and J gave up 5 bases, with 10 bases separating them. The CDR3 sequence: CASRATGETQYF. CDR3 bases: TGTGCCAGCAGAGCAACAGGGGAGACCCAGTACTTC.

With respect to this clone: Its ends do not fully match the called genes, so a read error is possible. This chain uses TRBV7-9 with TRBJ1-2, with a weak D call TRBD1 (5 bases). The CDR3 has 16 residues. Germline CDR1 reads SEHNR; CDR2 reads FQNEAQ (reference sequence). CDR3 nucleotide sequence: TGTTCCAGCAGCCCCCCAAGCTTGGGGGGTGAGGGTGGCTACACCTTC. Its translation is CSSSPPSLGGEGGYTF. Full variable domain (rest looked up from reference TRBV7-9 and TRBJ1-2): DTGVSQNPRHKITKRGQNVTFRCDPISEHNRLYWYRQTLGQGPEFLTYFQNEAQLEKSRLLSDRFSAERPKGSFSTLEIQRTEQGDSAMYLCSSSPPSLGGEGGYTFGSGTRLTVV.

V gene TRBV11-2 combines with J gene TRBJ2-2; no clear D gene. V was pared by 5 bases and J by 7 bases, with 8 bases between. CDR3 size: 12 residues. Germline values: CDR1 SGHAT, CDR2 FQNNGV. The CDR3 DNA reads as TGTGCCAGCAGCCTTTACGGCGGGGAGCTGTTTTTT. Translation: CASSLYGGELFF.

The CDR3 region has the DNA TGTGCCAGCAGCTTAGTCCCCCGTCTCGCGGGGGGGCGGGAGACCCAGTACTTC. Translating gives CASSLVPRLAGGRETQYF. The gene calls are TRBV7-6 and TRBJ2-5; TRBD2 agrees at 9 bases. The CDR3 covers 18 residues. Germline trimming cut 1 base from V and 5 bases from J; bases unmatched to any gene: 14. Looked up from germline, CDR1 is SGHVS and CDR2 is FNYEAQ.

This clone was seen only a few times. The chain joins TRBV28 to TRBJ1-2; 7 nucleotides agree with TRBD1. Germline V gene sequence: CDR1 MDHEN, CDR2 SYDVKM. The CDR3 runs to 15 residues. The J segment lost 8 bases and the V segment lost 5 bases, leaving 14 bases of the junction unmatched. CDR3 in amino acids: CASSPRGAGGLGYTF. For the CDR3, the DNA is TGTGCCAGCAGTCCCCGAGGGGCAGGGGGGCTCGGCTACACCTTC.

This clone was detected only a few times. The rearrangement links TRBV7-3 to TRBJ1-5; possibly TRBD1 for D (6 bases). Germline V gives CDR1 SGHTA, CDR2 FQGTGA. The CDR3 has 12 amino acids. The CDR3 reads CAQEQGIQPQHF. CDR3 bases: TGTGCTCAGGAACAGGGTATCCAGCCCCAGCATTTT.

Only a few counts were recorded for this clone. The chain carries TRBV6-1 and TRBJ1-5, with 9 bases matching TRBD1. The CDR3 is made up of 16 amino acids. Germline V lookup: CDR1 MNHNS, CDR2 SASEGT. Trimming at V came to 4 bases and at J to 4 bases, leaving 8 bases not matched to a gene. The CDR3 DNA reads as TGTGCCAGCAGTGGCCCGGGACAGGGCCCTAATCAGCCCCAGCATTTT. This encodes CASSGPGQGPNQPQHF.

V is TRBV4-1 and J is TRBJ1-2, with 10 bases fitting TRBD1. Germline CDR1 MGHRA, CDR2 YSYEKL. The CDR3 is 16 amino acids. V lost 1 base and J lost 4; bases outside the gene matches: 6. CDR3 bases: TGCGCCAGCAGCCAAGGGGGACAGGGGCTCATCTATGGCTACACCTTC. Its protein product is CASSQGGQGLIYGYTF.

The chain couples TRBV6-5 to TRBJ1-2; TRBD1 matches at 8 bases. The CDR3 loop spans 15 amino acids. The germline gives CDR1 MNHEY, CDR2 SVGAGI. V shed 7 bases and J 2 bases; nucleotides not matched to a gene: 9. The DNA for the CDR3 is TGTGCCAGCAACCCATGGACAGGGCAAAACTATGGCTACACCTTC. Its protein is CASNPWTGQNYGYTF.

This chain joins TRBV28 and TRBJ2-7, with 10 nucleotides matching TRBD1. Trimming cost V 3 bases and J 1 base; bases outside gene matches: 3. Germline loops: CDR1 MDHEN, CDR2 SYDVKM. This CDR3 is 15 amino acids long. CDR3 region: CASSFRQGASYEQYV. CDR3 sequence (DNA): TGTGCCAGCAGTTTTCGACAGGGGGCGTCCTACGAGCAGTACGTC.

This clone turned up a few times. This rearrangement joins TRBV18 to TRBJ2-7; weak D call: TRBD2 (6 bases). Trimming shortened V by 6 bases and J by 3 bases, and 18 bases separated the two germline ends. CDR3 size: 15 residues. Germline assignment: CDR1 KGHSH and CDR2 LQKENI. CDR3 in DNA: TGTGCCAGCTCGCCTGGGACTCAGAGTGTCTACGAGCAGTACTTC. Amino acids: CASSPGTQSVYEQYF.

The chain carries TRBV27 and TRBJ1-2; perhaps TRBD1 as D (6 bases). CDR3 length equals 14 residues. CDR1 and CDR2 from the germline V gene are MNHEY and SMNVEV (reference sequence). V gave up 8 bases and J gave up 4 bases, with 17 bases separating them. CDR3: CASGGGHGSYGYTF. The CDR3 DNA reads TGTGCCAGCGGGGGGGGACATGGGAGCTATGGCTACACCTTC.

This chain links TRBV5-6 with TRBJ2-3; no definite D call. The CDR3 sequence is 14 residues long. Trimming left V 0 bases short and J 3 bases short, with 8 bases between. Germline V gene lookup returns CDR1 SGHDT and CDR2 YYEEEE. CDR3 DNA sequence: TGTGCCAGCAGCTTGGTTGGCAGAACAGATACGCAGTATTTT. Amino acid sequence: CASSLVGRTDTQYF.

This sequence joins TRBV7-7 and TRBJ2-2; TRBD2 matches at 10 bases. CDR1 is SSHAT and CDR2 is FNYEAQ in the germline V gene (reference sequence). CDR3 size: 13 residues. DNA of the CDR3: TGTGTTGTTACTAGCGGGGTAACCGGGGAGCTGTTTTTT. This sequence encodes CVVTSGVTGELFF.

The CDR3 coding sequence is TGTGCCATTACAGACAGGGGTGAGTACACTGAAGCTTTCTTT. This translates into CAITDRGEYTEAFF. The chain uses TRBV10-3 and TRBJ1-1; 8 bases agree with TRBD1. Germline assignment: CDR1 ENHRY and CDR2 SYGVKD. CDR3 size: 14 residues. V trimming: 9 bases; J trimming: 3 bases; junction bases outside the gene matches: 9.

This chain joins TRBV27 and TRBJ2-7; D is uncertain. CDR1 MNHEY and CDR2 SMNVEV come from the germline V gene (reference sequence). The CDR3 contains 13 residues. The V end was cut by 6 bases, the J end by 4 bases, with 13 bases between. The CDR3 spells CASRPPQIYEQYF. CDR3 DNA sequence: TGTGCCAGCAGGCCTCCACAGATATACGAGCAGTACTTC.

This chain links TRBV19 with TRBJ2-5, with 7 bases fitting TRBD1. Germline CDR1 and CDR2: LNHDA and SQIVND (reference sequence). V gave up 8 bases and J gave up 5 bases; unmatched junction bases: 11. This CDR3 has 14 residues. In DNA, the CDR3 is TGTGCCAGTGCTACAGGGGTCCGGTGGGAGACCCAGTACTTC. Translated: CASATGVRWETQYF.

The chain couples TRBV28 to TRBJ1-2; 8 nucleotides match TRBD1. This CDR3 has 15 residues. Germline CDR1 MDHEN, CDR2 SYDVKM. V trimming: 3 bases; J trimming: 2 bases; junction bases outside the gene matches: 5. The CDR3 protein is CASSFGGTGNYGYTF. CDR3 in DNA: TGTGCCAGCAGTTTCGGGGGGACAGGCAACTATGGCTACACCTTC.

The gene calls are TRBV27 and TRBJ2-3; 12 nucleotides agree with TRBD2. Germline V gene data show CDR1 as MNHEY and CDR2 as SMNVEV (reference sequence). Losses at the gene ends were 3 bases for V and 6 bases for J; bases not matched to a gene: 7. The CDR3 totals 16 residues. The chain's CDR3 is CASSFSPSGGADTQYF. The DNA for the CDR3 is TGTGCCAGCAGTTTCTCCCCTAGCGGGGGGGCGGATACGCAGTATTTT.